These T cell receptor beta chains were read from a single sample in a study of graft-versus-host responses after intestinal transplantation. These receptors' antigens are unknown. TCRdb's table, derived via immunoSEQ multiplex PCR, lists solely in-frame clones and lacks some. The sample holds under 90,000 clones, 85% to 90% seen once. Material: unstimulated CD8+ T cells sorted from spleen or lymph node cells, obtained before transplant. The receptors come from a human donor who was the organ donor for an intestinal transplant. Both conserved end residues are part of each CDR3. A D gene is named only where the DNA matches it firmly. A clone size is listed for some rows: how often the clone was seen (once, few, many), or a class if it is expanded.

V gene	J gene	clone size	D gene	CDR3 protein
TRBV9	TRBJ1-4	.	.	CASSVGGQNEKLFF
TRBV28	TRBJ1-2	.	.	CASKTGSRYTF
TRBV18	TRBJ1-5	.	.	CASSPPGQRQPQHF
TRBV7-8	TRBJ2-1	.	TRBD2	CASRRDYRTDNEQFF
TRBV7-8	TRBJ1-1	.	TRBD1	CASSSRTGLNTEAFF
TRBV28	TRBJ2-1	.	TRBD2	CASWLSGGAPNEQFF
TRBV6-5	TRBJ1-1	.	.	CASSPGVNTEAFF
TRBV10-2	TRBJ1-1	.	TRBD1	CASSESAGGTAEAFF
TRBV6-5	TRBJ1-1	.	TRBD1	CASSYGQGYTEAFF
TRBV9	TRBJ2-1	.	.	CASSVGVASYNEQFF
TRBV27	TRBJ1-1	.	.	CASSPTVGMNTEAFF
TRBV28	TRBJ1-2	.	TRBD1	CASSPTGTDAGGYTF
TRBV7-8	TRBJ2-3	.	.	CASSPQPRLGNTDTQYF
TRBV6-5	TRBJ1-2	.	.	CASSSFGAGNYGYTF
TRBV6-5	TRBJ1-6	.	.	CASSYSTPGPGSPLHF
TRBV6-1	TRBJ1-1	.	.	CASSERGVHPNTEAFF
TRBV5-8	TRBJ2-2	.	.	CASSLNRAISNTGELFF
TRBV19	TRBJ2-3	.	TRBD1	CASSMGQGATDTQYF
TRBV5-6	TRBJ1-5	.	.	CASSFSPARVDQPQHF
TRBV6-4	TRBJ1-6	.	.	CASSDSGAYNSPLHF
TRBV7-6	TRBJ1-6	.	.	CASSQQAYNSPLHF
TRBV28	TRBJ1-1	.	.	CASSFRTADTEAFF
TRBV11-2	TRBJ2-1	.	TRBD1	CASSAPGQGKFPNHNEQFF
TRBV4-3	TRBJ2-2	.	TRBD1	CASSHFAGTAFDTGELFF
TRBV28	TRBJ2-2	.	.	CASTPVSDTGELFF
TRBV11-2	TRBJ2-1	.	TRBD2	CASSRWTSFEQFF
TRBV7-8	TRBJ1-2	.	.	CASSLSRADVANYGYTF
TRBV6-1	TRBJ1-5	once	.	CARQFNQPQHF
TRBV27	TRBJ1-4	.	.	CASTSGRVSDEKLFF
TRBV28	TRBJ1-5	.	.	CASSRTGFSHQPQHF